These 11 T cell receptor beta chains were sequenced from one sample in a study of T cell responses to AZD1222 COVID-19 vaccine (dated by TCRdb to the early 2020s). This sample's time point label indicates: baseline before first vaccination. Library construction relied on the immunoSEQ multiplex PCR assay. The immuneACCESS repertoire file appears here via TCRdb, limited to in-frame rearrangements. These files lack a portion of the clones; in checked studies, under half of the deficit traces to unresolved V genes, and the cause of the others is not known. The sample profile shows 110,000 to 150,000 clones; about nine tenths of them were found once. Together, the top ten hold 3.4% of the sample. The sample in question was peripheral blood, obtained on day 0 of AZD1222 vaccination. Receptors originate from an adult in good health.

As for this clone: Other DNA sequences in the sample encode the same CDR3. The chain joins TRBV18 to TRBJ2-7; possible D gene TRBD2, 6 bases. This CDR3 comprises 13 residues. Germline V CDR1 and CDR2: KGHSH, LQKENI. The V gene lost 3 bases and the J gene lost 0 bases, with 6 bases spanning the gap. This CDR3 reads CASSPGSSYEQYF. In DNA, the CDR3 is TGTGCCAGCTCACCCGGGAGCTCCTACGAGCAGTACTTC.

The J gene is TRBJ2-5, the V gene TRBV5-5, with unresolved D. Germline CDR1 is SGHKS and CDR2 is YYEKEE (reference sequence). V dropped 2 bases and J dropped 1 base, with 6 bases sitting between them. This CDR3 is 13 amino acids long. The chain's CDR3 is CASSLVSQETQYF. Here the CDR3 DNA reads TGTGCCAGCAGCTTAGTTTCCCAAGAGACCCAGTACTTC.

Here the CDR3 reads CATSRSAEGKDSYEQYF. CDR3 DNA sequence: TGTGCCACCAGCAGATCCGCGGAGGGGAAAGACTCCTACGAGCAGTACTTC. The chain is built from TRBV15 and TRBJ2-7, with TRBD2 as a possible D gene (6 bases). V gave up 2 bases and J gave up 0 bases, with 17 bases separating them. Germline lookup yields CDR1 LNHNV and CDR2 YYDKDF (reference sequence). This CDR3 contains 17 residues. Full variable domain (rest looked up from reference TRBV15 and TRBJ2-7): DAMVIQNPRYQVTQFGKPVTLSCSQTLNHNVMYWYQQKSSQAPKLLFHYYDKDFNNEADTPDNFQSRRPNTSFCFLDIRSPGLGDTAMYLCATSRSAEGKDSYEQYFGPGTRLTVT.

CDR3 DNA: TGTGCCAGCAGCGATCAGGGTGGTGACTATGGCTACACCTTC. It codes for CASSDQGGDYGYTF. The rearrangement joins TRBV4-2 to TRBJ1-2, with D perhaps matching TRBD1 (5 bases). The length of the CDR3 is 14 residues. V was pared by 5 bases and J by 3 bases, with 13 bases between. CDR1 and CDR2 from the germline V gene are LGHNA and YNFKEQ.

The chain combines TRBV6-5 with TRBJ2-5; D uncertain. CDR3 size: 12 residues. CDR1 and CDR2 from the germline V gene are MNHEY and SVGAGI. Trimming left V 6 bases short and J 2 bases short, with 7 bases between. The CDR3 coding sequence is TGTGCCAGCAGACGAACGCAAGAGACCCAGTACTTC. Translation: CASRRTQETQYF.

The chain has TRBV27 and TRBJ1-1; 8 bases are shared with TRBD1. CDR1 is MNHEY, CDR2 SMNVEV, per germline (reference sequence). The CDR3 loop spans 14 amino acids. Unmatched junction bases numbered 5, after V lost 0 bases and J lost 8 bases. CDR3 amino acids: CASSLSRQGKEAFF. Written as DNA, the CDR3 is TGTGCCAGCAGTTTATCCCGACAGGGGAAGGAAGCTTTCTTT.

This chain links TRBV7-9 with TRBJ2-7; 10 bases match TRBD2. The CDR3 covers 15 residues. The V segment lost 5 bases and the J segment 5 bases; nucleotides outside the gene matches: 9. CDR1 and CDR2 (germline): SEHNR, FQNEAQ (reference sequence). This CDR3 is CASSPQSSGSHEQYF. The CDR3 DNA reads TGTGCCAGCAGCCCTCAGTCTAGCGGGAGCCACGAGCAGTACTTC.

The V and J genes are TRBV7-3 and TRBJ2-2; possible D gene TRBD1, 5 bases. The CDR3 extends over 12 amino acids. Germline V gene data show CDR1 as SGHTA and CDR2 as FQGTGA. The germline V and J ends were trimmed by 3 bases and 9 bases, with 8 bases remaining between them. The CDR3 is CASSFDRRELFF. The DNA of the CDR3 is TGTGCCAGCAGCTTTGACAGAAGGGAGCTGTTTTTT.

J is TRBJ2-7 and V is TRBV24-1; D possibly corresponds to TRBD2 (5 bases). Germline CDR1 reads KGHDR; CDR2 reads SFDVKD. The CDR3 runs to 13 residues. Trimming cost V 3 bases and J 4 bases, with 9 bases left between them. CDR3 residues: CATSDPGLYEQYF. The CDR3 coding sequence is TGTGCCACCAGTGATCCGGGGTTGTACGAGCAGTACTTC.

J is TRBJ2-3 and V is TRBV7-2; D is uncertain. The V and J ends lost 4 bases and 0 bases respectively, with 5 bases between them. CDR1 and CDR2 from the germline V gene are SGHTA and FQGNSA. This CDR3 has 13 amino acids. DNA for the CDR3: TGTGCCAGCAGCTACCACAGCACAGATACGCAGTATTTT. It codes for CASSYHSTDTQYF.

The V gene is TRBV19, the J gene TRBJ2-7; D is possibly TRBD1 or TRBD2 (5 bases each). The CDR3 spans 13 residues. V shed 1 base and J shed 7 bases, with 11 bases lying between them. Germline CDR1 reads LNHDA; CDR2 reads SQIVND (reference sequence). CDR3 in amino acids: CASSIGGTKEQYF. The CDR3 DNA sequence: TGTGCCAGTAGTATAGGTGGGACGAAAGAGCAGTACTTC.